This TCR beta chain appears in the sequencing data of a study of naive and memory T cell subsets. Study-level points and caveats: Potentially, T cell activation and differentiation skew this RNA-based measurement.

This clonotype came up a few times. The antigen remains undetermined. An oligonucleotide containing a UMI was ligated to the 3' end of TCR cDNA. Reverse transcription used DNase-treated unsorted total RNA, aiming for roughly 1 to 1000 ng. Amplification of ligated cDNA took four PCR rounds with SP2 and nested alpha and beta constant primers. TCRdb reanalysed the 5' RACE reads using MiXCR and keeps one entry per CDR3 protein. The table has more than 50,000 distinct CDR3 sequences, approximately 8% seen once. The sequence was collected from a female donor in good health.

CDR3 DNA sequence: TGTGCCAGCAGCCCCACGACTAGCGGCAATGAGCAGTTCTTC. Translating gives CASSPTTSGNEQFF. This chain connects TRBV7-8 to TRBJ2-1; TRBD2 matches at 9 bases. Germline V gene sequence: CDR1 SGHVS, CDR2 FQNEAQ. Trimming took 5 bases from V and 6 from J; bases not matched to a gene: 5. The CDR3 spans 14 residues. The complete variable domain, with remaining parts taken from reference TRBV7-8 and TRBJ2-1, reads GAGVSQSPRYKVAKRGQDVALRCDPISGHVSLFWYQQALGQGPEFLTYFQNEAQLDKSGLPSDRFFAERPEGSVSTLKIQRTQQEDSAVYLCASSPTTSGNEQFFGPGTRLTVL.